There are a few counts of the clone carrying this T cell receptor beta chain. Authors' data handling: Nucleated cell counts were estimated from reference gene primer amplification. Clones were sequenced by immunoSEQ multiplex PCR, and TCRdb holds only the in-frame ones, with some missing. The V and J calls and clone size are taken from that table; D and trimming were inferred from the DNA. The table records approximately 210,000 clones, roughly 86% of them present only once. The data stem from a study of blood T cell repertoires in COVID-19. Germline V gives CDR1 KGHSH, CDR2 LQKENI. V lost 5 bases, J lost 3 bases, and 9 bases stayed unmatched. The length of the CDR3 is 16 residues.

The sequenced sample was peripheral blood. The rearrangement uses TRBV18 and TRBJ1-3; 8 bases fit TRBD1. The clonotype originates from a woman aged 40 to 50 with acute or convalescent COVID-19. CDR3 amino acids: CASSIQGAGGGNTIYF. The CDR3 nucleotides are TGTGCCAGCTCAATTCAGGGGGCCGGAGGTGGAAACACCATATATTTT. The variable domain in full, completed from reference TRBV18 and TRBJ1-3, reads NAGVMQNPRHLVRRRGQEARLRCSPMKGHSHVYWYRQLPEEGLKFMVYLQKENIIDESGMPKERFSAEFPKEGPSILRIQQVVRGDSAAYFCASSIQGAGGGNTIYFGEGSWLTVV.